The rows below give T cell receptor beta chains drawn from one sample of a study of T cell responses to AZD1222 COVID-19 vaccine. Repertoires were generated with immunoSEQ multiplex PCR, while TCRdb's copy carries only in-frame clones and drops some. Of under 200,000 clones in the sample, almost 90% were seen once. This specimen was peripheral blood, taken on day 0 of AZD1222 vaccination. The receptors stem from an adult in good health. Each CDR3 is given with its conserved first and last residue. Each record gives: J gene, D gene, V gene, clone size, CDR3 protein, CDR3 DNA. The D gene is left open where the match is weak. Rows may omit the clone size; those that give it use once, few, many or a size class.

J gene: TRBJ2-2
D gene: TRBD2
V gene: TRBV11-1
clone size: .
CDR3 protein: CASSLLLAGGPGELFF
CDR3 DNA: TGTGCCAGCAGCTTGTTGCTAGCGGGGGGGCCCGGGGAGCTGTTTTTT

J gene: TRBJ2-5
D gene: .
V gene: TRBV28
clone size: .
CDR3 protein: CASSLGYQETQYF
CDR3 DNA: TGTGCCAGCAGTTTGGGCTACCAAGAGACCCAGTACTTC

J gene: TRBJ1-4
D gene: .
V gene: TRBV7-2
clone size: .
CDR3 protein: CASSSGGGRNEKLFF
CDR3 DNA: TGTGCCAGCAGCTCTGGGGGGGGAAGGAATGAAAAACTGTTTTTT

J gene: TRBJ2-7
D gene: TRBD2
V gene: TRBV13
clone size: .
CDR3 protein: CASSLRRLAGNLAYEQYF
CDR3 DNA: TGTGCCAGCAGCTTACGAAGACTAGCGGGGAACTTGGCCTACGAGCAGTACTTC

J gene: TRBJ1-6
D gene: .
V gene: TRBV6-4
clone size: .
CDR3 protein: CASSEVQGPNSPLHF
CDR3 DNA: TGTGCCAGCAGTGAAGTACAGGGACCTAATTCACCCCTCCACTTT

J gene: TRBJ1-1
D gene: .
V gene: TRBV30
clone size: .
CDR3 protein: CAWSLEVNTEAFF
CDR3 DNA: TGTGCCTGGAGCCTAGAGGTTAACACTGAAGCTTTCTTT

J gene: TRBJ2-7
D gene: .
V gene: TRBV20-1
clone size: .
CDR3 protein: CSASMVENGEQYF
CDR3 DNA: TGCAGTGCTAGTATGGTAGAGAACGGCGAGCAGTACTTC

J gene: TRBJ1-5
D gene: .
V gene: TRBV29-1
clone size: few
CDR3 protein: CSALSSSNQPQHF
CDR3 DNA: TGCAGCGCGTTGAGCAGTAGCAATCAGCCCCAGCATTTT

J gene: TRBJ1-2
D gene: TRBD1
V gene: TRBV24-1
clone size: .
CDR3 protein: CATQGHRQGGDGYTF
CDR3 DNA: TGTGCCACGCAGGGTCACCGACAGGGCGGTGACGGCTACACCTTC

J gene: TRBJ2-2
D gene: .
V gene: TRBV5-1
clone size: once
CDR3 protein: CASSLGINTGELFF
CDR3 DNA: TGCGCCAGCAGCCTCGGGATCAACACCGGGGAGCTGTTTTTT

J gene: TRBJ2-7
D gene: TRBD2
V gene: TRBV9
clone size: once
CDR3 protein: CASSVLGGDYEQYF
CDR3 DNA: TGTGCCAGCAGCGTACTGGGAGGGGACTACGAGCAGTACTTC

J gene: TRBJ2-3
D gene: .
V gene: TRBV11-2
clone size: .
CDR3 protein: CASSLDLTDTQYF
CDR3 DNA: TGTGCCAGCAGCTTAGATCTGACAGATACGCAGTATTTT

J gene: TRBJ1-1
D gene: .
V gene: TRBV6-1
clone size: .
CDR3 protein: CASSETGLGNTEAFF
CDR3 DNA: TGTGCCAGCAGTGAAACGGGGCTCGGGAACACTGAAGCTTTCTTT

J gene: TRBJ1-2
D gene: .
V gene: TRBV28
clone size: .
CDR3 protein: CASSLNRDGYTF
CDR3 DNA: TGTGCCAGCAGTTTAAATCGGGATGGCTACACCTTC

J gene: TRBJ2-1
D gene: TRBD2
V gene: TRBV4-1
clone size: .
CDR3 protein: CASSHPGGLAGPSYNEQFF
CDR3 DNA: TGCGCCAGCAGCCACCCCGGGGGGCTAGCGGGGCCTTCCTACAATGAGCAGTTCTTC

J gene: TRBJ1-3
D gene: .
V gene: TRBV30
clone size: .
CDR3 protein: CAWSVGDSGNTIYF
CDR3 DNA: TGTGCCTGGAGTGTGGGAGACTCTGGAAACACCATATATTTT

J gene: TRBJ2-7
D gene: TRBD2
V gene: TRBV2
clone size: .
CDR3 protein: CASSEVGTSGYEQYF
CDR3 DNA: TGTGCCAGCAGTGAAGTGGGGACTAGCGGCTACGAGCAGTACTTC

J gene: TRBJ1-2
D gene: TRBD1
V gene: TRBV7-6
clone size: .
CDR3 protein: CASSRTGEGYTF
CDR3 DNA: TGTGCCAGCAGCCGGACAGGGGAAGGCTACACCTTC

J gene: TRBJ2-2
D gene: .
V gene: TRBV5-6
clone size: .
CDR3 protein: CASSSPFHRYTGELFF
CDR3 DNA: TGTGCCAGCAGCTCCCCCTTTCACAGATACACCGGGGAGCTGTTTTTT

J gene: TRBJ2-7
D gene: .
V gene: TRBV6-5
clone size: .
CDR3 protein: CASRLFGKAYEQYF
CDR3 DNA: TGTGCCAGCAGGCTCTTCGGGAAAGCCTACGAGCAGTACTTC

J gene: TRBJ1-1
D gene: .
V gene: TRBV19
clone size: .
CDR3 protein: CASSINPVAFF
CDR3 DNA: TGTGCCAGTAGTATAAACCCCGTTGCTTTCTTT

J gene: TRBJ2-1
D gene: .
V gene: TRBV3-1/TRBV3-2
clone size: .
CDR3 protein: CASSLGTWEQFF
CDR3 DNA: TGTGCCAGCAGCCTTGGGACGTGGGAGCAGTTCTTC

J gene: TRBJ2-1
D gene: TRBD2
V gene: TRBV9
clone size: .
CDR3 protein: CASSVGGTSGYHNEQFF
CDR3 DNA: TGTGCCAGCAGCGTAGGGGGAACTAGCGGTTACCACAATGAGCAGTTCTTC

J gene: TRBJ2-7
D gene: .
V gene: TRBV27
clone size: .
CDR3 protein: CASSFTGAVYEQYF
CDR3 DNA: TGTGCCAGCAGTTTCACGGGGGCTGTCTACGAGCAGTACTTC

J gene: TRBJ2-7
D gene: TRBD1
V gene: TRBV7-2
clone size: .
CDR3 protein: CASSLGGGRGYEQYF
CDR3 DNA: TGTGCCAGCAGCTTAGGAGGGGGCAGGGGCTACGAGCAGTACTTC

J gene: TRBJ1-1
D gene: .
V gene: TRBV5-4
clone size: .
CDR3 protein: CASSPVGRAAEAFF
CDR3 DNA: TGTGCCAGCAGCCCGGTAGGGAGGGCCGCTGAAGCTTTCTTT

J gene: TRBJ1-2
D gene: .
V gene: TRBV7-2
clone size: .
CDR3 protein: CASSTRQAYGYTF
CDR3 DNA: TGTGCCAGCAGCACCAGACAGGCCTATGGCTACACCTTC

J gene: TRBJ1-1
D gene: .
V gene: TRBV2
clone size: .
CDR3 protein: CASSLTGAPPEAFF
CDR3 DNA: TGTGCCAGCAGCCTGACGGGAGCCCCTCCCGAAGCTTTCTTT

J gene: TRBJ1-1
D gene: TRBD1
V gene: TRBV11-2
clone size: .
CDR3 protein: CASSSPETGDTEAFF
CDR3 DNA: TGTGCCAGCAGCTCCCCCGAGACAGGGGACACTGAAGCTTTCTTT

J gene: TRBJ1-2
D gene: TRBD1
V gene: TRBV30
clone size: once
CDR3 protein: CAWRGQGINGYTF
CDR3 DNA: TGTGCCTGGAGGGGACAGGGAATAAATGGCTACACCTTC

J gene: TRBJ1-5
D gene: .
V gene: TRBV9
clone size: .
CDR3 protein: CASSVGTSVPQHF
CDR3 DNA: TGTGCCAGCAGCGTAGGCACCTCTGTGCCCCAGCATTTT